Below are 19 T cell receptor beta chains sequenced from a single sample in a study of cytomegalovirus exposure and HLA in healthy donors. Here immunoSEQ multiplex PCR was the method, and the copy in TCRdb shows in-frame clones only, minus some. The profile shows some 170,000 clones, approximately 89% of them singletons. Material: PBMCs. These receptors came from a man aged 25 to 40 in good health and CMV-seropositive.

The rearrangement joins TRBV27 to TRBJ1-2; 7 bases match TRBD1. CDR1 is MNHEY and CDR2 is SMNVEV in the germline V gene (reference sequence). CDR3 length: 14 residues. V shed 5 bases, J shed 5 bases, and the junction held 8 bases outside the gene matches. CDR3 protein: CASSLGGDRYGYTF. The CDR3 DNA is TGTGCCAGCAGTCTCGGCGGGGACAGATATGGCTACACCTTC.

The rearrangement uses TRBV5-1 and TRBJ1-1; 7 bases match TRBD1. CDR1 and CDR2 from the germline V gene are SGHRS and YFSETQ. This CDR3 comprises 15 residues. With 3 bases clipped from V and 0 bases from J, the junction kept 5 bases outside the gene matches. CDR3 bases: TGCGCCAGCAGCTGGGAACAGGGGTTGAACACTGAAGCTTTCTTT. This gives the protein CASSWEQGLNTEAFF.

The gene calls are TRBV6-6 and TRBJ1-2, with unresolved D. V lost 5 bases and J lost 8, with 15 bases in between. CDR3 size: 13 residues. Germline V CDR1 and CDR2: MNHNY, SVGAGI (reference sequence). In DNA, the CDR3 is TGTGCCAGCAGTCCTGATTGGAGAAGCGGCTACACCTTC. This translates into CASSPDWRSGYTF.

The chain is built from TRBV29-1 and TRBJ2-1; D is perhaps TRBD1 (5 bases). The V gene lost 3 bases and the J gene lost 4 bases, with 13 bases spanning the gap. The CDR3 extends over 14 amino acids. Germline CDR1 reads SQVTM; CDR2 reads ANQGSEA. CDR3 sequence: CSVDGQGRYNEQFF. CDR3 sequence (DNA): TGCAGCGTTGATGGGCAGGGAAGGTACAATGAGCAGTTCTTC.

This clone was observed once. The chain links TRBV19 to TRBJ1-5; 8 bases fit TRBD1. V shed 6 bases, J shed 5 bases, and the junction held 3 bases outside the gene matches. CDR1 and CDR2 (germline): LNHDA, SQIVND (reference sequence). This CDR3 has 13 residues. The chain's CDR3 is CASSGQGDQPQHF. CDR3 coding DNA: TGTGCCAGTAGCGGACAGGGCGATCAGCCCCAGCATTTT.

This clone was detected ten times or more. One junction end disagrees with the germline gene, perhaps due to a read error. This chain connects TRBV4-2 to TRBJ2-3, with D possibly matching TRBD2 (6 bases). Germline assignment: CDR1 LGHNA and CDR2 YNFKEQ. CDR3 size: 13 residues. CDR3 protein: CASSQDKGGISLF. DNA of the CDR3: TGTGCCAGCAGCCAAGATAAAGGCGGGATAAGTCTTTTT.

This chain uses TRBV6-6 with TRBJ1-5; D perhaps matches TRBD1 (6 bases). This CDR3 region has 16 residues. V was trimmed by 2 bases and J by 14 bases, leaving 25 bases between them. The germline V gene has CDR1 MNHNY and CDR2 SVGAGI (reference sequence). For the CDR3, the DNA is TGTGCCAGCAGTTACGCAGGGCAGGGGCAATCATTGAGTGAGCATTTT. Its translation: CASSYAGQGQSLSEHF.

This chain joins TRBV9 and TRBJ1-4; D perhaps matches TRBD1 (6 bases). Germline V gives CDR1 SGDLS, CDR2 YYNGEE. There are 15 residues in the CDR3. V lost 3 bases and J 7 bases, leaving 16 bases between the germline ends. The CDR3, as DNA: TGTGCCAGCAGCGAAGCGGGGGGCGCGGGTGAAAAACTGTTTTTT. Amino acid sequence: CASSEAGGAGEKLFF.

V gene TRBV5-6 combines with J gene TRBJ2-2, with D maybe TRBD1 (5 bases). The CDR3 length is 16 residues. V was pared by 4 bases and J by 7 bases, with 20 bases between. Germline assignment: CDR1 SGHDT and CDR2 YYEEEE. CDR3 in DNA: TGTGCCAGCAGCCGTCCCCAGGGCTTCCAGGACGGGGAGCTGTTTTTT. Its protein product is CASSRPQGFQDGELFF.

V is TRBV7-2 and J is TRBJ2-7; tentative D call: TRBD1 (7 bases). Germline loops: CDR1 SGHTA, CDR2 FQGNSA. CDR3 size: 16 residues. Trimming removed 4 bases at V and 3 bases at J, with 19 bases between. The CDR3 nucleotides are TGTGCCAGCAGCTGGGTCCTCGGGACAGCGGGCTACGAGCAGTACTTC. Protein sequence: CASSWVLGTAGYEQYF.

The chain employs TRBV18 and TRBJ2-7; TRBD2 is a possible D gene (5 bases). Trimming cost V 3 bases and J 0 bases, with 9 bases left between them. The CDR3 covers 14 residues. Germline V gives CDR1 KGHSH, CDR2 LQKENI. CDR3 in amino acids: CASSPETNSYEQYF. The DNA for the CDR3 is TGTGCCAGCTCACCCGAGACTAACTCCTACGAGCAGTACTTC.

The V gene is TRBV15, the J gene TRBJ2-5; a possible D gene is TRBD1 (6 bases). The CDR3 has 15 residues. Germline loops: CDR1 LNHNV, CDR2 YYDKDF (reference sequence). Trimming cost V 0 bases and J 5 bases, with 13 bases left between them. This chain's CDR3 is CATSRDRGLVETQYF. The CDR3 DNA sequence: TGTGCCACCAGCAGAGACAGGGGCCTAGTGGAGACCCAGTACTTC.

The chain carries TRBV11-2 and TRBJ2-7; D possibly corresponds to TRBD1 (5 bases). Trimming cost V 4 bases and J 4 bases, with 17 bases left between them. Germline V lookup: CDR1 SGHAT, CDR2 FQNNGV. This CDR3 has 15 residues. In DNA, the CDR3 is TGTGCCAGCAGCTCAACCATGGGGCGTCCTTACGAGCAGTACTTC. Protein product: CASSSTMGRPYEQYF. The full variable domain, its missing parts supplied by reference TRBV11-2 and TRBJ2-7, is EAGVAQSPRYKIIEKRQSVAFWCNPISGHATLYWYQQILGQGPKLLIQFQNNGVVDDSQLPKDRFSAERLKGVDSTLKIQPAKLEDSAVYLCASSSTMGRPYEQYFGPGTRLTVT.

The chain employs TRBV29-1 and TRBJ2-7, with a tentative D call TRBD1 (5 bases). Germline CDR1 SQVTM, CDR2 ANQGSEA. The CDR3 length is 12 residues. With 7 bases removed from V and 7 bases from J, the gap between germline ends came to 17 bases. CDR3 nucleotides: TGCAGCGGGGGTCTATGGGCAGGGGAGCAGTACTTC. It codes for CSGGLWAGEQYF.

The rearrangement joins TRBV7-9 to TRBJ2-7; 8 bases agree with TRBD2. Trimming took 7 bases from V and 0 from J; bases not matched to a gene: 5. CDR3 size: 14 residues. Germline V CDR1 and CDR2: SEHNR, FQNEAQ (reference sequence). In DNA form, the CDR3 reads TGTGCCAGCACCGGGGGGGGACACTCCTACGAGCAGTACTTC. It specifies CASTGGGHSYEQYF.

The table lists this clone with a count of one. The chain employs TRBV4-2 and TRBJ2-2; 12 bases match TRBD2. Germline CDR1 LGHNA, CDR2 YNFKEQ. CDR3 size: 16 residues. V lost 3 bases and J lost 6; bases outside the gene matches: 5. The CDR3, as DNA: TGTGCCAGCAGCCAGCCACTAGCGGGAGGACCCGGGGAGCTGTTTTTT. Protein product: CASSQPLAGGPGELFF.

This clone came up a few times. V usage is TRBV5-6 and J usage is TRBJ2-2, with D unresolved. The CDR3 extends over 12 amino acids. Germline lookup yields CDR1 SGHDT and CDR2 YYEEEE. The germline V and J ends were trimmed by 6 bases and 6 bases, with 9 bases remaining between them. The CDR3 region is CASTRLPGELFF. The CDR3, as DNA: TGTGCCAGCACCCGACTCCCCGGGGAGCTGTTTTTT.

The chain has TRBV28 and TRBJ2-3; possible D gene TRBD1, 5 bases. Per germline, CDR1 MDHEN and CDR2 SYDVKM. V gave up 3 bases and J gave up 1 base, with 20 bases separating them. The CDR3 length is 18 residues. The CDR3 reads CASSFRFGRAQGTDTQYF. CDR3 in DNA: TGTGCCAGCAGTTTTCGGTTCGGCAGGGCACAGGGCACAGATACGCAGTATTTT.

In its sample, this clone was seen once. The V and J genes are TRBV6-1 and TRBJ1-5; TRBD1 might be the D (5 bases). This CDR3 spans 15 amino acids. The germline gives CDR1 MNHNS, CDR2 SASEGT. Trimming took 4 bases from V and 2 from J, leaving 12 bases between them. The CDR3 region has the DNA TGTGCCAGCAGTGTTGAGGGGCGAGGCAATCAGCCCCAGCATTTT. Translated: CASSVEGRGNQPQHF.